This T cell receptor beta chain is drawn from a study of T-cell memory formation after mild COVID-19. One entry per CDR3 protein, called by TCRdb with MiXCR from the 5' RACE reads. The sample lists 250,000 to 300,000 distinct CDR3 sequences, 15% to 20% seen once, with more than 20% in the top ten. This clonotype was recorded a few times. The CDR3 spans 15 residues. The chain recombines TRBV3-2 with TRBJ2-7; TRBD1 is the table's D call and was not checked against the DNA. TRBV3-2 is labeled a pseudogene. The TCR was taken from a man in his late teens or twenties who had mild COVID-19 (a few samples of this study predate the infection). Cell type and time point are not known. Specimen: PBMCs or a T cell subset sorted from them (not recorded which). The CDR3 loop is CASSRARLSSYEQYV. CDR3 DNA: TGTGCCAGCAGCCGGGCCAGGCTAAGCTCCTACGAGCAGTACGTC.